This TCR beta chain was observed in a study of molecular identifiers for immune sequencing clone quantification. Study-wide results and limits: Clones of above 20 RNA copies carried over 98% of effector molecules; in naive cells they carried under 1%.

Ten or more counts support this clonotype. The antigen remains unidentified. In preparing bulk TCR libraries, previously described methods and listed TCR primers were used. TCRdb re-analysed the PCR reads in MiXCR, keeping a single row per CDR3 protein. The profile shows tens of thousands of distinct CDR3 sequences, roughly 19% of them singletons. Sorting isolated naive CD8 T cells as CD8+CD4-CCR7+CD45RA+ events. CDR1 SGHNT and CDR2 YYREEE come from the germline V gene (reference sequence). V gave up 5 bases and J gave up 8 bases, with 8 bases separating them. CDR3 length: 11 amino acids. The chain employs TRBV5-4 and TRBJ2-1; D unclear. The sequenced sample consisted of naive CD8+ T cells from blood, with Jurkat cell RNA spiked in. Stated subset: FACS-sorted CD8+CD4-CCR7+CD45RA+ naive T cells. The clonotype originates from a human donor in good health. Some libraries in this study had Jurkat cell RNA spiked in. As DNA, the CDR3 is TGTGCCAGCAGAAAGGACCATGAGCAGTTCTTC. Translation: CASRKDHEQFF.